These 5 T cell receptor beta chains originate from one sample sequenced in a study of T-cell reconstitution after alpha-beta-depleted transplantation in children (TCRdb year 2016). The treatment or condition label here, explained by the study, means: allogeneic hematopoietic cell transplantation with graft depleted of TCRalphabeta T cells and CD19 B cells. The library was obtained by PCR. The instrument given in TCRdb is Illumina HiSeq 2500. Molecular barcoding was employed in the preparation of TCR libraries, with unique molecular identifiers being used to normalize TCRbeta repertoire quantification. The public reads were quality trimmed at Q25 with fastp and then assembled into clones with MiXCR by TCRdb, keeping productive beta chains. Each entry merges the rows of one CDR3 protein and shows their most common DNA and genes. Counted in this sample were fewer than 700,000 distinct CDR3 sequences; 20% to 25% of them appeared once. The ten top clones hold 12% to 15% of the sample.

Sequencing used PBMCs, mostly from graft donor cells, obtained 360 days after TCRalphabeta/CD19-depleted stem cell transplant. The receptor source for this set is a boy under two years old who had a stem cell transplant for acute myeloid leukemia, so the T cells may come from the graft donor.

In its sample, this clonotype was seen many times. This chain joins TRBV5-1 and TRBJ1-2; a weak D match, TRBD1 (5 bases). V was cut by 0 bases and J by 0 bases, with 6 bases left in between. The V gene's germline CDR1 is SGHRS and CDR2 YFSETQ. CDR3 size: 14 residues. In DNA form, the CDR3 reads TGCGCCAGCAGCTTGGGACAGTCTAACTATGGCTACACCTTC. Its translation: CASSLGQSNYGYTF. Filled out from reference TRBV5-1 and TRBJ1-2, the complete variable domain reads KAGVTQTPRYLIKTRGQQVTLSCSPISGHRSVSWYQQTPGQGLQFLFEYFSETQRNKGNFPGRFSGRQFSNSRSEMNVSTLELGDSALYLCASSLGQSNYGYTFGSGTRLTVV.

This clonotype showed up many times. The chain links TRBV7-9 to TRBJ1-1; 9 bases map to TRBD1. CDR1 is SEHNR and CDR2 is FQNEAQ in the germline V gene (reference sequence). The CDR3 covers 15 residues. Unmatched junction bases numbered 8, after V lost 6 bases and J lost 3 bases. The CDR3 nucleotides are TGTGCCAGCAGTTTTACAGGGGGCGCGGACACTGAAGCTTTCTTT. It translates to CASSFTGGADTEAFF. Drawing the rest from reference TRBV7-9 and TRBJ1-1, the complete variable domain is DTGVSQNPRHKITKRGQNVTFRCDPISEHNRLYWYRQTLGQGPEFLTYFQNEAQLEKSRLLSDRFSAERPKGSFSTLEIQRTEQGDSAMYLCASSFTGGADTEAFFGQGTRLTVV.

The rearrangement uses TRBV11-2 and TRBJ2-3; TRBD2 aligns across 9 bases. Germline V CDR1 and CDR2: SGHAT, FQNNGV. V lost 4 bases and J lost 3; bases outside the gene matches: 14. There are 18 residues in the CDR3. Here the CDR3 DNA reads TGTGCCAGCAGCTCCATACGTCTAGCGGGGCGGGGGACAGATACGCAGTATTTT. It translates to CASSSIRLAGRGTDTQYF.

Regarding this clonotype: A clone one base away is much larger, so this may be a read error. J is TRBJ1-5 and V is TRBV4-3; 7 bases agree with TRBD1. CDR3 size: 14 residues. Germline V CDR1 and CDR2: LGHNA, YSLEER. The CDR3: CASSQDRGYQPQRF. The CDR3 nucleotides are TGCGCCAGCAGCCAAGACAGGGGGTATCAGCCCCAGCGTTTT.

This clonotype was counted between two and nine times. This sequence joins TRBV14 and TRBJ2-1; TRBD1 matches 7 bases. V shed 2 bases, J shed 0 bases, and the junction held 7 bases outside the gene matches. Germline-derived CDR1 and CDR2 are SGHDN and FVKESK. There are 17 residues in the CDR3. The DNA of the CDR3 is TGTGCCAGCAGCCAATCCGGGACAGCGAGCTCCTACAATGAGCAGTTCTTC. Translated: CASSQSGTASSYNEQFF.